The source of this TCR beta chain is a study of blood T cell repertoires in COVID-19 (dated by TCRdb to the early 2020s). Concerning the study at large: Samples covering the acute and convalescent phases of COVID-19 were provided by collaborators in the United States, Italy and Spain. The sample metadata nearly always contained a de-identified subject ID, COVID-19 status, age in years and sex. Deeply sampled blood TCRbeta repertoires from subjects exposed to, actively infected with, or recovered from COVID-19 were included in the dataset. Where available, HLA class I and class II types were obtained from metadata supplied by the sample provider rather than from assay-based typing. The repertoires were released in a freely available public database intended as a resource for research on the immune response to SARS-CoV-2. Samples were obtained from the ongoing ImmuneRACE study (first 160 participants) and from about 1,300 subjects provided by 6 global collaborators. The material from the prospective study consisted of cDNA or gDNA derived from T cells, B-cell-depleted T cells, or PBMCs. Points the paper makes about the study in general: The quantity of clinical and demographic metadata differed by source and by participant and was supplied without curation.

TCRbeta CDR3 regions were amplified from genomic DNA by means of the immunoSEQ Assay, a bias-controlled multiplex PCR. Processing in the source paper ran as follows. Within the assay, amplification of reference gene primers was used to estimate how many nucleated cells each sample contained. Sequence reads were collapsed and filtered to measure the absolute abundance of every unique TCRbeta CDR3 rearrangement. For each sample, productive Simpson clonality was calculated as the square root of Simpson's diversity index over productive rearrangements. The immuneACCESS repertoire file appears here via TCRdb, limited to in-frame rearrangements. These files lack a portion of the clones; in checked studies, under half of the deficit traces to unresolved V genes, and the cause of the others is not known. That table supplies the V and J calls and clone size; D and trimming were determined from the DNA. Across this sample there are tens of thousands of clones, with 70% to 90% seen only once. Of the sample, roughly three fifths falls within the top ten clones.

Collaborating institutions collected whole blood in K2EDTA tubes following their own protocols. For TCRbeta analysis, collaborator samples were shipped as frozen whole blood, as isolated PBMCs, or as DNA extracted from either sample type. In regard to this clone: Its antigen remains unidentified. No much larger clonotype is one base removed from it; base qualities were not supplied.

Sequencing used peripheral blood. This clonotype was obtained from a man between 65 and 85 years old with acute or convalescent COVID-19.

The sequenced DNA is TGTGCCAGCAGCGCCCAAGGGGTAGCCAACTATGGCTACACCTTC. It encodes CASSAQGVANYGYTF. This receptor chain uses TRBV9 and TRBJ1-2; TRBD1 could be the D gene, as 5 bases match. Based on the germline V gene, the CDR1 and CDR2 sequences are SGDLS and YYNGEE. From cysteine to phenylalanine, the CDR3 is 15 amino acids long. The read is trimmed to its CDR3 DNA, 45 bases read in frame from base 1. Trimming costs V 3 bases and J 2 bases, and their ends lie 14 bases apart. When the CDR3 is completed using the reference TRBV9 and TRBJ1-2 genes on either side, the full variable domain is DSGVTQTPKHLITATGQRVTLRCSPRSGDLSVYWYQQSLDQGLQFLIQYYNGEERAKGNILERFSAQQFPDLHSELNLSSLELGDSALYFCASSAQGVANYGYTFGSGTRLTVV.